These 25 T cell receptor beta chains were sequenced from one sample in a study of blood T cell repertoires in COVID-19. TCRdb keeps only in-frame clones here, not all; method: immunoSEQ multiplex PCR. The repertoire holds around 130,000 clones, about 80% seen once, with approximately 12% in the top ten. The sample consisted of peripheral blood. These receptors came from a woman aged 60-75 years with acute or convalescent COVID-19.

This clone was counted a few times. This rearrangement joins TRBV5-5 to TRBJ1-1; TRBD1 might be the D (5 bases). CDR1 is SGHKS, CDR2 YYEKEE, per germline (reference sequence). The CDR3 totals 16 residues. V shed 0 bases and J shed 0 bases, with 12 bases lying between them. In nucleotides, the CDR3 is TGTGCCAGCAGCTTGGCCGGAGGGGTAATGAACACTGAAGCTTTCTTT. This encodes CASSLAGGVMNTEAFF.

The chain uses TRBV5-1 and TRBJ1-4, with TRBD1 matching 7 bases. The V gene's germline CDR1 is SGHRS and CDR2 YFSETQ. The CDR3 extends over 14 amino acids. Trimming removed 4 bases from V and 5 bases from J; junction bases left unmatched: 5. The CDR3 sequence: CASSGGQQNEKLFF. Written as DNA, the CDR3 is TGCGCCAGCAGCGGGGGACAGCAGAATGAAAAACTGTTTTTT.

This clone was observed a single time. This CDR3 is CASSPLMGYGGAGTDTQYF. The CDR3 DNA sequence: TGTGCCAGCTCACCACTTATGGGGTACGGGGGGGCCGGCACAGATACGCAGTATTTT. The V and J genes are TRBV18 and TRBJ2-3; 8 positions agree with TRBD2. Germline-derived CDR1 and CDR2 are KGHSH and LQKENI. V trimming: 1 base; J trimming: 1 base; junction bases outside the gene matches: 13. The CDR3 spans 19 residues.

The chain joins TRBV7-3 to TRBJ1-2; 7 positions agree with TRBD1. The V segment lost 5 bases and the J segment 5 bases; nucleotides outside the gene matches: 8. Germline CDR1 is SGHTA and CDR2 is FQGTGA. The CDR3 runs 14 residues. DNA of the CDR3: TGTGCCAGCAGCCCTCAGGGACAGAGTTATGGCTACACCTTC. It encodes CASSPQGQSYGYTF.

The chain recombines TRBV30 with TRBJ1-1; 7 nucleotides line up with TRBD1. Germline V gives CDR1 GTSNPN, CDR2 SVGIG (reference sequence). The CDR3 has 11 residues. Trimming cost V 3 bases and J 7 bases; bases outside gene matches: 2. CDR3 coding DNA: TGTGCCTGGAGCAGGGGGATTGAAGCTTTCTTT. Protein product: CAWSRGIEAFF.

For this clone: This CDR3 is also generated by other DNA sequences in the sample. This chain connects TRBV5-1 to TRBJ2-3, with 7 bases aligning to TRBD2. There are 15 residues in the CDR3. Trimming at V came to 2 bases and at J to 0 bases, leaving 3 bases not matched to a gene. Germline CDR1 and CDR2: SGHRS and YFSETQ. The CDR3 loop reads CASSLSGASTDTQYF. CDR3 bases: TGCGCCAGCAGCTTAAGCGGGGCTAGCACAGATACGCAGTATTTT.

V usage is TRBV4-1 and J usage is TRBJ1-1, with D possibly being TRBD1 (5 bases). CDR1 and CDR2 from the germline V gene are MGHRA and YSYEKL. The length of the CDR3 is 14 residues. Trimming took off 8 bases at V and 1 base at J, with 14 bases between the two ends. The CDR3 spells CASRSRVSNTEAFF. For the CDR3, the DNA is TGCGCCAGCCGCTCCAGGGTTTCGAACACTGAAGCTTTCTTT.

The CDR3 nucleotides are TGTGCCACCAGTGATTTGAAGCGGGGGGAGGGTGAGCAGTTCTTC. This translates into CATSDLKRGEGEQFF. The chain joins TRBV24-1 to TRBJ2-1, with 9 nucleotides matching TRBD2. This CDR3 has 15 residues. Germline V gene data show CDR1 as KGHDR and CDR2 as SFDVKD. Unmatched junction bases numbered 5, after V lost 0 bases and J lost 9 bases.

The rearrangement links TRBV20-1 to TRBJ1-1; no definite D call. In germline, CDR1 is DFQATT, CDR2 SNEGSKA (reference sequence). V gave up 3 bases and J gave up 11 bases, with 16 bases separating them. This CDR3 has 12 amino acids. The CDR3 nucleotides read TGCAGTGCTAGTTATGGAGGGATGGGGGCTTTCTTT. Translating it yields CSASYGGMGAFF.

This clone came up once. The gene calls are TRBV19 and TRBJ1-5; the D gene is possibly TRBD1 (6 bases). The CDR3 runs to 16 residues. CDR1 and CDR2 from the germline V gene are LNHDA and SQIVND (reference sequence). V was cut by 1 base and J by 6 bases, with 16 bases left in between. CDR3 loop: CASSIGLQGSSQPQHF. The CDR3 DNA reads as TGTGCCAGTAGTATAGGATTACAGGGCTCTAGTCAGCCCCAGCATTTT.

V usage is TRBV7-5 and J usage is TRBJ1-5. TRBV7-5 is marked as a pseudogene. CDR3 length equals 13 residues. CDR3: CVRSFAGNQPQHF. The DNA for the CDR3 is TGTGTCAGAAGCTTCGCGGGGAATCAGCCCCAGCATTTT.

The gene calls are TRBV6-5 and TRBJ2-3; 13 bases map to TRBD2. Looked up from germline, CDR1 is MNHEY and CDR2 is SVGAGI. The CDR3 sequence is 14 residues long. V shed 7 bases, J shed 5 bases, and the junction held 3 bases outside the gene matches. The CDR3 DNA reads as TGTGCCAGCATGACTAGCGGGGGGAGAGATACGCAGTATTTT. Translating it yields CASMTSGGRDTQYF.

This clone has just one count. The rearrangement joins TRBV12-3 or TRBV12-4 to TRBJ1-1; unclear D gene. The CDR3 contains 13 residues. V was cut by 3 bases and J by 5 bases, with 10 bases left in between. This CDR3 reads CASSFNGRTEAFF. In DNA, the CDR3 is TGTGCCAGCAGTTTTAATGGCAGGACTGAAGCTTTCTTT.

The CDR3 reads CASRRTGGGNQPQHF. The CDR3 nucleotides read TGTGCCAGCAGACGGACAGGGGGCGGGAATCAGCCCCAGCATTTT. The chain employs TRBV2 and TRBJ1-5, with 11 nucleotides matching TRBD1. Germline CDR1 SNHLY, CDR2 FYNNEI. This CDR3 spans 15 amino acids. Trimming cost V 6 bases and J 4 bases; bases outside gene matches: 5.

The V call is TRBV5-1, the J call TRBJ2-2; D may be TRBD2 (6 bases). Germline-derived CDR1 and CDR2 are SGHRS and YFSETQ. Trimming removed 4 bases at V and 0 bases at J, with 13 bases between. The CDR3 consists of 16 residues. The CDR3 loop is CASSIAGNANTGELFF. The CDR3 DNA sequence: TGCGCCAGCAGCATTGCGGGGAACGCGAACACCGGGGAGCTGTTTTTT.

In the case of this clone: Other DNA sequences in the same sample also yield this CDR3. The J gene is TRBJ1-1, the V gene TRBV5-1; TRBD1 aligns across 8 bases. This CDR3 contains 15 residues. Germline V lookup: CDR1 SGHRS, CDR2 YFSETQ. Trimming cost V 0 bases and J 4 bases; bases outside gene matches: 5. The CDR3 DNA reads as TGCGCCAGCAGCTTGGGAGACAGGGGCAGCACTGAAGCTTTCTTT. Protein sequence: CASSLGDRGSTEAFF.

This clone was seen only a few times. The chain recombines TRBV5-4 with TRBJ1-2; D possibly corresponds to TRBD1 (6 bases). This CDR3 is built from 14 residues. Trimming pared 3 bases from V and 2 bases from J, leaving 11 bases between. Germline CDR1 reads SGHNT; CDR2 reads YYREEE (reference sequence). CDR3 coding DNA: TGTGCCAGCAGCTGGACAGACAGAAACTATGGCTACACCTTC. This gives the protein CASSWTDRNYGYTF. Filled out from reference TRBV5-4 and TRBJ1-2, the complete variable domain reads ETGVTQSPTHLIKTRGQQVTLRCSSQSGHNTVSWYQQALGQGPQFIFQYYREEENGRGNFPPRFSGLQFPNYSSELNVNALELDDSALYLCASSWTDRNYGYTFGSGTRLTVV.

The gene calls are TRBV29-1 and TRBJ2-3, with D maybe TRBD2 (5 bases). Germline CDR1 is SQVTM and CDR2 is ANQGSEA. The CDR3 sequence is 12 residues long. V was shortened by 3 bases and J by 3 bases, with 7 bases between the two germline ends. The CDR3 nucleotides are TGCAGCGTTGAGCGAGGGACAGATACGCAGTATTTT. Amino acid sequence: CSVERGTDTQYF.

In its sample, this clone was seen a few times. This chain connects TRBV7-2 to TRBJ1-2; 9 nucleotides line up with TRBD1. CDR1 and CDR2 from the germline V gene are SGHTA and FQGNSA. The CDR3 runs to 15 residues. The trim removed 3 bases at V and 4 bases at J, leaving 6 bases unmatched. CDR3 in DNA: TGTGCCAGCAGCTTTAAGGACAGGGGAGGCTATGGCTACACCTTC. This sequence encodes CASSFKDRGGYGYTF.

The chain couples TRBV7-8 to TRBJ1-1, with a tentative D call TRBD1 (5 bases). The CDR3 is made up of 15 amino acids. Per germline, CDR1 SGHVS and CDR2 FQNEAQ. The germline V and J ends were trimmed by 2 bases and 1 base, with 11 bases remaining between them. The CDR3 sequence is CASSLHGHRNTEAFF. As DNA, the CDR3 is TGTGCCAGCAGCTTACATGGACACCGGAACACTGAAGCTTTCTTT. The entire variable domain, with the rest obtained from reference TRBV7-8 and TRBJ1-1, is as follows: GAGVSQSPRYKVAKRGQDVALRCDPISGHVSLFWYQQALGQGPEFLTYFQNEAQLDKSGLPSDRFFAERPEGSVSTLKIQRTQQEDSAVYLCASSLHGHRNTEAFFGQGTRLTVV.

This clone has just a few counts. The gene calls are TRBV12-5 and TRBJ1-5; D possibly corresponds to TRBD1 (6 bases). Trimming cost V 4 bases and J 4 bases, with 20 bases left between them. Germline CDR1 LGHNT, CDR2 FRNRAP. The CDR3 consists of 17 residues. Here the CDR3 DNA reads TGTGCTAGTGGTTCCCACACCCTCCAGGGGTCAAATCAGCCCCAGCATTTT. Residues: CASGSHTLQGSNQPQHF.

This clone is a singleton in its sample. Germline is not matched at one junction end, which may reflect a read error. The chain couples TRBV7-9 to TRBJ2-3; 7 bases agree with TRBD2. CDR3 length equals 14 residues. The germline V gene encodes CDR1 SEHNR and CDR2 FQNEAQ (reference sequence). CDR3 DNA sequence: TGTGCCAGCAACCGACAGACTAGCAGAGATACGCAGTATTTT. As protein: CASNRQTSRDTQYF.

This clone appeared a few times. The chain links TRBV5-8 to TRBJ1-5; 10 bases line up with TRBD1. This CDR3 comprises 15 residues. After removal of 4 bases from V and 5 bases from J, the junction contained 6 bases not matched to a gene. CDR1 is SGHTS and CDR2 is YDEGEE in the germline V gene. The CDR3 region is CASSRGQGGYQPQHF. CDR3 bases: TGTGCCAGCAGCCGTGGACAGGGGGGCTATCAGCCCCAGCATTTT.

The CDR3, as DNA: TGTGCCATTTCAGGGGTTGGGGCCAACGTCCTGACTTTC. Protein sequence: CAISGVGANVLTF. This chain connects TRBV10-3 to TRBJ2-6, with a weak D call TRBD1 (6 bases). The CDR3 loop spans 13 amino acids. The germline V gene has CDR1 ENHRY and CDR2 SYGVKD. The germline V and J ends were trimmed by 9 bases and 3 bases, with 9 bases remaining between them.

Concerning this clone: This likely comes from a read error, as the CDR3 has no conserved phenylalanine or tryptophan at its end. Because the CDR3's place on the DNA is in doubt, the DNA is left out and the CDR3 is given as listed by TCRdb. The V gene is TRBV10-2, the J gene TRBJ1-6. The CDR3 totals 9 residues, both ends included. The germline gives CDR1 WSHSY, CDR2 SAAADI. The CDR3 loop reads CASSEWRVS.